This T cell receptor (beta chain) was sequenced in a study of T-cell reconstitution after alpha-beta-depleted transplantation in children. General study findings and limits: Newly generated T cells supplied most T-cell counts and diversity one year post-transplant. Several hundred rapidly expanded clones from non-depleted graft cells reportedly supplied alpha-beta T cells about two months post-transplant. Some patients owed their high day-60 TCRbeta diversity to surviving recipient T cells and thymic progenitors.

Unique molecular identifiers tagged the TCRbeta library. TCRdb redid the calling of the PCR reads with MiXCR, one entry per CDR3 protein. The sample records 670,000 or so distinct CDR3 sequences, around 13% being singletons. V dropped 0 bases and J dropped 8; count of bases not matched to a gene: 13. The CDR3 sequence is 18 residues long. As regards this clonotype: The antigen is unknown.

The chain joins TRBV12-3 or TRBV12-4 to TRBJ2-1, with 10 bases aligning to TRBD2. The material sequenced was PBMCs, taken before TCRalphabeta/CD19-depleted stem cell transplant. This clonotype was sampled from a girl aged 2-10 years with congenital amegakaryocytic thrombocytopenia, due to receive a stem cell transplant. Here the CDR3 DNA reads TGTGCCAGCAGTTTAGCAGCGGGGGGGACGTCTTACCTGCATGAGCAGTTCTTC. It yields the protein CASSLAAGGTSYLHEQFF.